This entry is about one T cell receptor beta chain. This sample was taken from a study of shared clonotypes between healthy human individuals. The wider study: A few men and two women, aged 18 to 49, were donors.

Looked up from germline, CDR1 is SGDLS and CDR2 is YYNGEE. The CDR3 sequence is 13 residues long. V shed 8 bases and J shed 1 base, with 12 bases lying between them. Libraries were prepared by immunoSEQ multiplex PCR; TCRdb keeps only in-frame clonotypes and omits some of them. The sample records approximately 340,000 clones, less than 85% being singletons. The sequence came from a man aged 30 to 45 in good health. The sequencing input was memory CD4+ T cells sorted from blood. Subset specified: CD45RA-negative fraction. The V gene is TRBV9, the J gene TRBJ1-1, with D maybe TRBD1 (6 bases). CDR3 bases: TGTGCCAGACGACAGGTCGCGAACACTGAAGCTTTCTTT. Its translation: CARRQVANTEAFF.